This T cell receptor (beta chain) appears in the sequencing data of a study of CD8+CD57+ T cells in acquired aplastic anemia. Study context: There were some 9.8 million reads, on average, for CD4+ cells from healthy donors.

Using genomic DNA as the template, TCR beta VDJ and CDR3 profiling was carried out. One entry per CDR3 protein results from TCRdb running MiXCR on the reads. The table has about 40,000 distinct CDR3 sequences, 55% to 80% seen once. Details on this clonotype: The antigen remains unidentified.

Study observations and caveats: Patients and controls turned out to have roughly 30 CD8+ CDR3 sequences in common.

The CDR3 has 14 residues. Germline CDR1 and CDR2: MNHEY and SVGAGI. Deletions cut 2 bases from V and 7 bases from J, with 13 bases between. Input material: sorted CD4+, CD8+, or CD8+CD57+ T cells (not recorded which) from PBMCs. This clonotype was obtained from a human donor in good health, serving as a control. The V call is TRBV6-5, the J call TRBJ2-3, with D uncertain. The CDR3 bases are TGTGCCAGCAGTTACCGAGGAAGCAGGCATACGCAGTATTTT. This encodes CASSYRGSRHTQYF.